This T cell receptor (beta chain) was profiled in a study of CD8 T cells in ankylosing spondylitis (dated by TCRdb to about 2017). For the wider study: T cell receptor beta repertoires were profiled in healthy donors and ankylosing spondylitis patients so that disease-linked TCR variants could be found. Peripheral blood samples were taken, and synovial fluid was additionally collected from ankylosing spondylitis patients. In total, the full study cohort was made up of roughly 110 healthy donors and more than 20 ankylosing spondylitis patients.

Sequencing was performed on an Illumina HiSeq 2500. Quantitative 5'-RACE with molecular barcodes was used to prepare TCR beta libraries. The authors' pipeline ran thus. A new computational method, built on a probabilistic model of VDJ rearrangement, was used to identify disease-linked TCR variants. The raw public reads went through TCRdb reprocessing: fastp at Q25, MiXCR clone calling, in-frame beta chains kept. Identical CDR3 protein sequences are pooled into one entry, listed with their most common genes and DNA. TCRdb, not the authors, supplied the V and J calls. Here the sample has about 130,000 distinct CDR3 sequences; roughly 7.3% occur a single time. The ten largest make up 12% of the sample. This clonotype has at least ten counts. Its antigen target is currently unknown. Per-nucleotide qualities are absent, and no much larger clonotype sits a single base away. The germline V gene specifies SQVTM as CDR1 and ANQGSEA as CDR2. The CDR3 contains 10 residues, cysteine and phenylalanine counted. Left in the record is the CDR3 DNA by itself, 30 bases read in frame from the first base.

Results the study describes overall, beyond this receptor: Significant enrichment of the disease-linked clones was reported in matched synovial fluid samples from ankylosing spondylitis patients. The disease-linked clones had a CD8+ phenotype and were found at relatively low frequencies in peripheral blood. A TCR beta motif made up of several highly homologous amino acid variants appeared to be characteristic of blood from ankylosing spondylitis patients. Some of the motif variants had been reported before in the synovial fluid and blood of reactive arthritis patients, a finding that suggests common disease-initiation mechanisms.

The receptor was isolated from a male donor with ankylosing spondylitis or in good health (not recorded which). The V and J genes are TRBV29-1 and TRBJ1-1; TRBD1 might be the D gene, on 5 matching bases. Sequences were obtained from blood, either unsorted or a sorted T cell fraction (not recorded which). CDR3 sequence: CGGGNTEAFF. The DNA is TGCGGGGGGGGGAACACTGAAGCTTTCTTT.